These T cell receptor beta chains were read from a single sample in a study of regulatory T cells in long-lasting Graves disease. TCRdb used MiXCR to reprocess the multiplex PCR reads, holding one entry per CDR3 protein. This table holds about 210,000 distinct CDR3 sequences, roughly a fifth found once. These data were likewise used in another study, on T cells in Graves' hyperthyroidism and ophthalmopathy.

The starting material was peripheral blood mononuclear cells (PBMCs), obtained at new diagnosis, from a patient treated with antithyroid drugs. These receptors all come from a woman in her 30s with Graves disease. CDR3s include the opening cysteine and the closing phenylalanine or tryptophan. Fields, in order: V gene, clone size, J gene, D gene, CDR3 protein, CDR3 DNA. A D gene is named only where the DNA matches it firmly. A clone size is listed for some rows: how often the clone was seen (once, few, many), or a class if it is expanded.

>TRBV24-1|many|TRBJ2-3|TRBD2
CATSSRLAGGPTDTQYF
TGTGCCACCAGCTCCAGACTAGCGGGGGGGCCCACAGATACGCAGTATTTT
>TRBV6-2/TRBV6-3|many|TRBJ1-1|TRBD1
CASSTRTGGLEAFF
TGTGCCAGCAGTACGAGGACAGGGGGCCTTGAAGCTTTCTTT
>TRBV30|many|TRBJ2-7|TRBD2
CAWRARGAAYEQYF
TGTGCCTGGAGGGCGCGGGGGGCCGCCTACGAGCAGTACTTC
>TRBV6-5|many|TRBJ2-7|-
CASSLGTHYEQYF
TGTGCCAGCAGTTTGGGGACCCACTACGAGCAGTACTTC
>TRBV6-2/TRBV6-3|many|TRBJ2-3|-
CASIHGGRPSATDTQYF
TGTGCCAGCATCCACGGGGGTCGGCCATCAGCCACAGATACGCAGTATTTT
>TRBV20-1|-|TRBJ1-1|TRBD1
CSAPRGRQPEAFF
TGCAGTGCTCCCAGGGGGCGACAGCCTGAAGCTTTCTTT
>TRBV7-9|many|TRBJ1-1|-
CASSLGQVNTEAFF
TGTGCCAGCAGCTTGGGTCAGGTGAACACTGAAGCTTTCTTT
>TRBV9|many|TRBJ2-7|TRBD2
CASSKTSGVSYEQYF
TGTGCCAGCAGTAAGACTAGCGGGGTTTCCTACGAGCAGTACTTC
>TRBV28|many|TRBJ1-3|-
CASRNRQPGNTIYF
TGTGCCAGCAGAAATCGACAGCCTGGAAACACCATATATTTT
>TRBV19|many|TRBJ1-3|TRBD1
CASSIVTGASGNTIYF
TGTGCCAGTAGTATAGTTACAGGGGCCTCTGGAAACACCATATATTTT
>TRBV6-2/TRBV6-3|-|TRBJ1-1|-
CASAWRAYTEAFF
TGTGCCAGCGCGTGGAGGGCATACACTGAAGCTTTCTTT
>TRBV20-1|few|TRBJ1-3|-
CSARLAGNTIYF
TGCAGTGCTAGGTTGGCTGGAAACACCATATATTTT
>TRBV19|many|TRBJ1-2|TRBD1
CASSPQGTGLSGYTF
TGTGCCAGTAGTCCGCAAGGGACAGGGTTATCTGGCTACACCTTC
>TRBV30|many|TRBJ2-3|TRBD1
CAWSRGLGADTQYF
TGTGCCTGGAGTAGGGGGCTAGGTGCAGATACGCAGTATTTT
>TRBV2|-|TRBJ2-5|-
CASSDWAIQETQYF
TGTGCCAGCAGTGATTGGGCTATCCAAGAGACCCAGTACTTC
>TRBV19|many|TRBJ1-6|-
CASSMSSQRVLNSPLHF
TGTGCCAGTAGTATGTCCAGCCAACGGGTCCTTAATTCACCCCTCCACTTT
>TRBV6-1|few|TRBJ2-3|TRBD2
CASSKGLAYDTQYF
TGTGCCAGCAGTAAGGGACTAGCATATGATACGCAGTATTTT
>TRBV27|medium-sized|TRBJ2-1|-
CASSISGGGDYNEQFF
TGTGCCAGCAGTATCAGCGGTGGAGGGGACTACAATGAGCAGTTCTTC
>TRBV5-1|many|TRBJ2-5|TRBD1
CASSFSGQGSETQYF
TGCGCCAGCAGCTTTTCGGGACAGGGTTCAGAGACCCAGTACTTC
>TRBV19|-|TRBJ1-5|-
CASSIANQPQHF
TGTGCCAGTAGTATTGCTAATCAGCCCCAGCATTTT
>TRBV20-1|many|TRBJ2-7|TRBD1
CSASPRQGAAQYF
TGCAGTGCTAGCCCCCGACAGGGGGCGGCGCAGTACTTC
>TRBV20-1|many|TRBJ1-2|-
CSAREGTVYGYTF
TGCAGTGCTAGGGAGGGGACGGTCTATGGCTACACCTTC
>TRBV12-3/TRBV12-4|many|TRBJ1-4|-
CASSHQNGNEKLFF
TGTGCCAGCAGTCATCAGAACGGTAATGAAAAACTGTTTTTT
>TRBV6-2/TRBV6-3|-|TRBJ1-2|TRBD1
CASSPQGASLYGYTF
TGTGCCAGCAGCCCCCAGGGGGCCTCCCTCTATGGCTACACCTTC
>TRBV6-1|many|TRBJ2-3|TRBD2
CASTPGLAGQSSRTDTQYF
TGTGCCAGCACCCCCGGACTAGCGGGCCAATCTTCCCGCACAGATACGCAGTATTTT
>TRBV6-1|few|TRBJ1-5|TRBD1
CATRTGWNQPQHF
TGTGCCACCAGGACAGGGTGGAATCAGCCCCAGCATTTT
>TRBV3-1|few|TRBJ2-7|-
CASSQEGGEQYF
TGTGCCAGCAGCCAAGAAGGGGGCGAGCAGTACTTC
>TRBV7-3|many|TRBJ2-3|-
CASSLTPADTQYF
TGTGCCAGCAGCCTCACCCCGGCAGATACGCAGTATTTT
>TRBV24-1|few|TRBJ2-1|TRBD2
CATSDQTSGSRYNEQFF
TGTGCCACCAGTGACCAAACTAGCGGGAGTAGGTACAATGAGCAGTTCTTC
>TRBV7-9|many|TRBJ1-1|-
CASSPLTEAFF
TGTGCCAGCAGCCCCTTGACTGAAGCTTTCTTT
>TRBV19|many|TRBJ1-2|-
CASTTGQFNYGYTF
TGTGCCAGTACCACGGGACAATTTAACTATGGCTACACCTTC
>TRBV7-2|many|TRBJ2-4|-
CASSSGVPKNIQYF
TGTGCCAGCAGCTCCGGGGTACCCAAAAACATTCAGTACTTC
>TRBV27|many|TRBJ2-1|TRBD1
CASSPDRTSYNEQFF
TGTGCCAGCAGCCCGGACAGGACCTCCTACAATGAGCAGTTCTTC
>TRBV18|many|TRBJ2-1|-
CASSPQGSTYNEQFF
TGTGCCAGCTCACCACAGGGTAGCACCTACAATGAGCAGTTCTTC
>TRBV2|-|TRBJ1-4|-
CASSEALGKDRAKLFF
TGTGCCAGCAGTGAAGCCCTGGGAAAGGACAGAGCCAAACTGTTTTTT
>TRBV20-1|many|TRBJ2-7|TRBD2
CSARIASGATYEQYF
TGCAGTGCGCGGATCGCTAGCGGGGCCACCTACGAGCAGTACTTC
>TRBV19|many|TRBJ2-1|-
CASSPDAANSYNEQFF
TGTGCCAGTAGTCCAGACGCAGCCAACTCCTACAATGAGCAGTTCTTC
>TRBV12-3/TRBV12-4|many|TRBJ1-2|TRBD1
CASSTTGGGGYTF
TGTGCCAGCAGCACTACAGGGGGGGGTGGCTACACCTTC
>TRBV2|many|TRBJ1-6|-
CASSEEVGAGYNSPLHF
TGTGCCAGCAGTGAAGAGGTGGGCGCGGGGTATAATTCACCCCTCCACTTT
>TRBV19|many|TRBJ2-1|-
CASSIDTGATCF
TGTGCCAGTAGTATAGACACCGGGGCGACTTGCTTC
>TRBV2|many|TRBJ2-4|-
CASSEGRGSKNIQYF
TGTGCCAGCAGTGAGGGCAGAGGGAGTAAAAACATTCAGTACTTC
>TRBV27|once|TRBJ2-7|TRBD2
CASSADMAGVYEQYF
TGTGCCAGCAGCGCTGATATGGCGGGAGTTTACGAGCAGTACTTC
>TRBV28|many|TRBJ2-7|TRBD2
CASVSGGNYEQYF
TGTGCCAGCGTATCGGGAGGTAACTACGAGCAGTACTTC
>TRBV7-2|many|TRBJ1-2|-
CASSLAAGGNSYTF
TGTGCCAGCAGCTTAGCGGCGGGGGGGAATAGCTACACCTTC
>TRBV2|once|TRBJ2-7|-
CATGLEYEQYF
TGTGCCACCGGGCTCGAGTACGAGCAGTACTTC
>TRBV7-2|-|TRBJ1-4|-
CASSPQRTGASANEKLFF
TGTGCCAGCAGCCCTCAGCGGACGGGGGCGTCGGCTAATGAAAAACTGTTTTTT
>TRBV4-2|few|TRBJ2-2|-
CASSQEVGTGELFF
TGTGCCAGCAGCCAAGAGGTGGGAACCGGGGAGCTGTTTTTT
>TRBV7-3|-|TRBJ1-4|TRBD1
CASSPTGGSNEKLFF
TGTGCCAGCAGCCCTACAGGGGGGTCCAATGAAAAACTGTTTTTT
>TRBV5-1|few|TRBJ2-6|-
CASSLATGSGANVLTF
TGCGCCAGCAGCTTGGCGACCGGCTCTGGGGCCAACGTCCTGACTTTC
>TRBV6-5|few|TRBJ1-3|-
CASSWDILSSGNTIYF
TGTGCCAGCAGTTGGGACATATTAAGCTCTGGAAACACCATATATTTT
>TRBV27|once|TRBJ2-5|TRBD2
CASSPPGLADPETQYF
TGTGCCAGCAGTCCTCCGGGACTAGCGGACCCCGAGACCCAGTACTTC